This T cell receptor (beta chain) emerged from a study of cytomegalovirus exposure and HLA in healthy donors. Study information: Genotyping of under 500 donors showed that over 80% belonged to the Caucasian-associated ancestry cluster.

PCR involved 60 Vbeta and 13 Jbeta primers. The method was immunoSEQ multiplex PCR; TCRdb's version includes in-frame clones alone and lacks a portion of them. The top ten hold 2.5% to 3% of the sample, which has over 85,000 clones, over 65% seen once. The study's findings and limits: The majority of TCR sequences were rare, yet some public TCRs appeared in many donors. Across HLA loci, a later analysis found differing TCR association rates, with DRB1 most and HLA-C fewest.

Only a few counts were recorded for this clone. Its cognate antigen is unknown. The material sequenced was PBMCs. The TCR comes from a man between 40 and 49 years old in good health and CMV-seronegative.

The CDR3 nucleotides are TGTGCCAGCAGTAAGGGGGTAAATCAGCCCCAGCATTTT. Translating it yields CASSKGVNQPQHF. The chain recombines TRBV9 with TRBJ1-5, with TRBD1 as a possible D gene (6 bases). Germline loops: CDR1 SGDLS, CDR2 YYNGEE. The CDR3 runs to 13 residues. V dropped 5 bases and J dropped 4 bases, with 10 bases sitting between them. Full variable domain (missing parts from reference TRBV9 and TRBJ1-5): DSGVTQTPKHLITATGQRVTLRCSPRSGDLSVYWYQQSLDQGLQFLIQYYNGEERAKGNILERFSAQQFPDLHSELNLSSLELGDSALYFCASSKGVNQPQHFGDGTRLSIL.